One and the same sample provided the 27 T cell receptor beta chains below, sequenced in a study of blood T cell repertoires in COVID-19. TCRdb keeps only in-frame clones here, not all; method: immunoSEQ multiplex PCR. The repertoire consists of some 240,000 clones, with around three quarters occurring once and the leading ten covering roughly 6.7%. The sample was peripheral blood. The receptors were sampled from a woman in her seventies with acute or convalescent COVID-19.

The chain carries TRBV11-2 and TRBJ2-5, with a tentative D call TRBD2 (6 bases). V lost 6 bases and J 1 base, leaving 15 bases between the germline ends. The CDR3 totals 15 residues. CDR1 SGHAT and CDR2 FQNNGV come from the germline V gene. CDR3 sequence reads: CASRTALAAQETQYF. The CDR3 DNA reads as TGTGCCAGCAGGACCGCCTTAGCGGCCCAAGAGACCCAGTACTTC.

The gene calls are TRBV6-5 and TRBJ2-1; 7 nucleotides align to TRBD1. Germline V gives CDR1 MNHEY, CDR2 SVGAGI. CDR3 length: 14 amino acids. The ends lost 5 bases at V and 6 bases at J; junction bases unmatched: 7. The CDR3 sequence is CASSPRQGPNEQFF. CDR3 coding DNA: TGTGCCAGCAGTCCTCGACAGGGACCCAATGAGCAGTTCTTC.

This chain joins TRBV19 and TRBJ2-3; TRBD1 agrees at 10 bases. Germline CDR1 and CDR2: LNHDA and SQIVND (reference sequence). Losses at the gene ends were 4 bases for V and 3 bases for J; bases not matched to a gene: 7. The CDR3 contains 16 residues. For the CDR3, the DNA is TGTGCCAGTAGTACAAGGACAGGGGGTATAACAGATACGCAGTATTTT. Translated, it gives CASSTRTGGITDTQYF.

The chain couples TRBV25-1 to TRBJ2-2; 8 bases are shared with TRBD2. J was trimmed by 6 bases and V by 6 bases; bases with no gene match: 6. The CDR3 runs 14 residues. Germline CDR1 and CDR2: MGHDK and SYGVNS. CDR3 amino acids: CASRRGAAAGELFF. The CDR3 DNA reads TGTGCCAGCAGGCGGGGGGCGGCTGCCGGGGAGCTGTTTTTT.

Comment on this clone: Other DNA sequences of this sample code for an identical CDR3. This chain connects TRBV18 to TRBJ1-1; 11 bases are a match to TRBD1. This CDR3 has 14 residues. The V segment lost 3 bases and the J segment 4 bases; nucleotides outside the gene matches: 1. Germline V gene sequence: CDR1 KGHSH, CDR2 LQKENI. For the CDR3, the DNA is TGTGCCAGCTCACCCGGACAGGGGGCCACTGAAGCTTTCTTT. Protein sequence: CASSPGQGATEAFF.

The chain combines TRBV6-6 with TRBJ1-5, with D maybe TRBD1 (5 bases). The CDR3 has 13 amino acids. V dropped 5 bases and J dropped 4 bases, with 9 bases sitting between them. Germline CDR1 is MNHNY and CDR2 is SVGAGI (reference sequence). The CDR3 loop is CASSRGLNQPQHF. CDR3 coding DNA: TGTGCCAGCAGTAGGGGATTAAATCAGCCCCAGCATTTT.

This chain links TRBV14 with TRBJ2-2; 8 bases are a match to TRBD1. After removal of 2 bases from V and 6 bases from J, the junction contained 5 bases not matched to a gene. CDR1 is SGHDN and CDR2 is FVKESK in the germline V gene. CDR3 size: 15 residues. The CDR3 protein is CASSQNRGVPGELFF. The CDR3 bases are TGTGCCAGCAGCCAAAACAGGGGGGTGCCCGGGGAGCTGTTTTTT.

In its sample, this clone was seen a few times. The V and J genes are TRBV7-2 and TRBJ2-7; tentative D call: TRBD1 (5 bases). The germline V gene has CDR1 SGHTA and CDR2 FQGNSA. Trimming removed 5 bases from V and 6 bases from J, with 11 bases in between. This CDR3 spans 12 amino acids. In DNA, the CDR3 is TGTGCCAGCAGCCTCCAAGGGGTCGAGCAGTACTTC. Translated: CASSLQGVEQYF. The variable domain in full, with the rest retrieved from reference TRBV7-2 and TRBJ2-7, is GAGVSQSPSNKVTEKGKDVELRCDPISGHTALYWYRQSLGQGLEFLIYFQGNSAPDKSGLPSDRFSAERTGGSVSTLTIQRTQQEDSAVYLCASSLQGVEQYFGPGTRLTVT.

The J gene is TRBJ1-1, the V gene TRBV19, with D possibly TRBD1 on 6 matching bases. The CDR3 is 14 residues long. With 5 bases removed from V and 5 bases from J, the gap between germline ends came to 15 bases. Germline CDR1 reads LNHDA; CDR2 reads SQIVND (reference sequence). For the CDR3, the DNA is TGTGCCAGTAGTGCATACAGGGTCGGGACTGAAGCTTTCTTT. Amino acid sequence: CASSAYRVGTEAFF.

The CDR3 loop reads CSASKSGGQGGNQPQHF. CDR3 bases: TGCAGTGCTAGTAAATCCGGAGGACAGGGGGGCAATCAGCCCCAGCATTTT. This sequence joins TRBV20-1 and TRBJ1-5; 10 nucleotides match TRBD1. The V segment lost 3 bases and the J segment 2 bases; nucleotides outside the gene matches: 10. Germline-derived CDR1 and CDR2 are DFQATT and SNEGSKA (reference sequence). This CDR3 spans 17 amino acids.

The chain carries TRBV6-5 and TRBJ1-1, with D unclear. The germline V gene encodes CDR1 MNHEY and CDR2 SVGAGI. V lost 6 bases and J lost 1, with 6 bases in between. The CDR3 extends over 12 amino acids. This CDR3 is CASRAWNTEAFF. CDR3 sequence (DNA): TGTGCCAGCAGGGCTTGGAACACTGAAGCTTTCTTT.

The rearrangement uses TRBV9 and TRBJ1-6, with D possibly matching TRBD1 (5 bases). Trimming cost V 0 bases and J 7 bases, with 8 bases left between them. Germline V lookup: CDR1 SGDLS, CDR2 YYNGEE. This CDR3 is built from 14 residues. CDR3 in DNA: TGTGCCAGCAGCGTAGTGGGGCCCAATTCACCCCTCCACTTT. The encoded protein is CASSVVGPNSPLHF.

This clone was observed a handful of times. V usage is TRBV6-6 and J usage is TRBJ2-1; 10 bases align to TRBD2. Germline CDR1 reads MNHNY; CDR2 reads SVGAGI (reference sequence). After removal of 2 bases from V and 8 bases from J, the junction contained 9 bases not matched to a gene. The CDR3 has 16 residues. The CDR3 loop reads CASSYGVIAGGYEQFF. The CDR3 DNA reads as TGTGCCAGCAGTTACGGGGTCATAGCGGGGGGATATGAGCAGTTCTTC.

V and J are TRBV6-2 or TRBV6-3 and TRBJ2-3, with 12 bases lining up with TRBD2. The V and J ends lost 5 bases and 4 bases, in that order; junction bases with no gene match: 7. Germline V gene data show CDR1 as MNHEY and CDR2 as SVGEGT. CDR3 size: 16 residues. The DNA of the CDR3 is TGTGCCAGCAGTACCCGACTAGCGGGGGTGGCAGATACGCAGTATTTT. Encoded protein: CASSTRLAGVADTQYF.

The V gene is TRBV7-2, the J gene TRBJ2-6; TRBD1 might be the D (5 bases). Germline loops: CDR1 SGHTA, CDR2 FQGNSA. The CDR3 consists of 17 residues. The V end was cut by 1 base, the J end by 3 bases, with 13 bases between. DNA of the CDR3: TGTGCCAGCAGCTTAGGGTCAGGGATGAGTGGGGCCAACGTCCTGACTTTC. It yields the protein CASSLGSGMSGANVLTF.

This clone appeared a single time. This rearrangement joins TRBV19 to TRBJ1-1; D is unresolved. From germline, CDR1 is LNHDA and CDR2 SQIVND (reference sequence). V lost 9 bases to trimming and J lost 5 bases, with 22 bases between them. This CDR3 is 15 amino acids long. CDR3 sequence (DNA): TGTGCCAGCAGTCCTACCCCAGGTCGGAAAACTGAAGCTTTCTTT. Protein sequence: CASSPTPGRKTEAFF.

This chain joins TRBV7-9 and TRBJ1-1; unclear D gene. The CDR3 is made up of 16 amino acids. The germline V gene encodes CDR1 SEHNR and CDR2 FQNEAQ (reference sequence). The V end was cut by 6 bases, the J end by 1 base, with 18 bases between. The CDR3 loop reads CASSSAARRGNTEAFF. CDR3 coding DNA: TGTGCCAGCAGTTCCGCGGCACGGCGAGGGAACACTGAAGCTTTCTTT.

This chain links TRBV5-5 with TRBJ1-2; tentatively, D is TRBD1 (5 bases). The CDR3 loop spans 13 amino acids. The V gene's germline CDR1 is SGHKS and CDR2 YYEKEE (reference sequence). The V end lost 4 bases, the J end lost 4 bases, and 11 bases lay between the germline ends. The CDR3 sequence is CASSPGGSYGYTF. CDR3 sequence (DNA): TGTGCCAGCAGCCCCGGGGGAAGCTATGGCTACACCTTC.

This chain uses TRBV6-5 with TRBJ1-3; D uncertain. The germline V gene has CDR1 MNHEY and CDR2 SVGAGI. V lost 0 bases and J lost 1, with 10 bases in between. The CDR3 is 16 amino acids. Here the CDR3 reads CASSYSYTGSGNTIYF. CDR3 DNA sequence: TGTGCCAGCAGTTACTCTTACACGGGATCTGGAAACACCATATATTTT.

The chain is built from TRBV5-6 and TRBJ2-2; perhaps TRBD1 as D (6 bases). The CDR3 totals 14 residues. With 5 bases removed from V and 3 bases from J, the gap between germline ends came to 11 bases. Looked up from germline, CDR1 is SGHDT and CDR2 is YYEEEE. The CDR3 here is CASRDGTYTGELFF. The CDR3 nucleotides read TGTGCCAGCAGGGACGGGACATACACCGGGGAGCTGTTTTTT.

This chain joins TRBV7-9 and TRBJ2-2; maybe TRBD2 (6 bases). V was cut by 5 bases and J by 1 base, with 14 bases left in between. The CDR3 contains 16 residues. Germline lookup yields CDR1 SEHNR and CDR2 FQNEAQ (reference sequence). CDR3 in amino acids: CASSPAGRRNTGELFF. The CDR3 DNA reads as TGTGCCAGCAGCCCGGCCGGGAGACGGAACACCGGGGAGCTGTTTTTT. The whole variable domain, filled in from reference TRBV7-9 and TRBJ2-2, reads DTGVSQNPRHKITKRGQNVTFRCDPISEHNRLYWYRQTLGQGPEFLTYFQNEAQLEKSRLLSDRFSAERPKGSFSTLEIQRTEQGDSAMYLCASSPAGRRNTGELFFGEGSRLTVL.

This CDR3 is CASSYPEGANYGYTF. The CDR3 bases are TGTGCCAGCAGTTATCCTGAGGGGGCGAACTATGGCTACACCTTC. The chain carries TRBV6-2 or TRBV6-3 and TRBJ1-2; 7 nucleotides align to TRBD1. Germline lookup yields CDR1 MNHEY and CDR2 SVGEGT. V lost 3 bases and J lost 2; bases outside the gene matches: 6. The length of the CDR3 is 15 residues.

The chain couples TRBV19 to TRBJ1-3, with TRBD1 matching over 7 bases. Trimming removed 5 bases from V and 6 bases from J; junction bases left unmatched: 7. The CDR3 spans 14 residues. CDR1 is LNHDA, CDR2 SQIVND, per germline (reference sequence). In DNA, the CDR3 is TGTGCCAGTAGTGTTCGACAGGGAATAAACACCATATATTTT. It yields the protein CASSVRQGINTIYF.

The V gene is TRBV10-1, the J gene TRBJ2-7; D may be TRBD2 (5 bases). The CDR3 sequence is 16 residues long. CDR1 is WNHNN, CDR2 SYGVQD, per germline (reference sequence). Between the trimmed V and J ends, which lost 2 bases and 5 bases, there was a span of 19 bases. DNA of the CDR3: TGCGCCAGCAGTGAGCGGCTAGCTCTAAAGTCGAACGAGCAGTACGTC. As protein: CASSERLALKSNEQYV.

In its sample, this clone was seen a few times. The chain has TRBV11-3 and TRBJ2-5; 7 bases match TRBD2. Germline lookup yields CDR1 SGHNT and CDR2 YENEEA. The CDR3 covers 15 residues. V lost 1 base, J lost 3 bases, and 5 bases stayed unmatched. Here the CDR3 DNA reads TGTGCCAGCAGCTTAGCTTCTAGCGGCGAAGAGACCCAGTACTTC. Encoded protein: CASSLASSGEETQYF.

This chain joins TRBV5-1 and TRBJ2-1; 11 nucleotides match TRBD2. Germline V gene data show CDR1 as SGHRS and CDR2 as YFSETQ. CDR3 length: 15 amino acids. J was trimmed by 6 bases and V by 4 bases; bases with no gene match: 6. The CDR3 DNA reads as TGCGCCAGCAGCCTTAGCGGGGGGGCTTCCAATGAGCAGTTCTTC. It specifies CASSLSGGASNEQFF.

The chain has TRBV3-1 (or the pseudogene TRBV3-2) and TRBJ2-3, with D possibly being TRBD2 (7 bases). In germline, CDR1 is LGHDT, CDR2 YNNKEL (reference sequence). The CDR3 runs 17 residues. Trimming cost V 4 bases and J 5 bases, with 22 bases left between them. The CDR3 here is CASSPPNGGPTEDTQYF. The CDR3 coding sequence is TGTGCCAGCAGCCCCCCAAACGGGGGGCCGACCGAAGATACGCAGTATTTT.